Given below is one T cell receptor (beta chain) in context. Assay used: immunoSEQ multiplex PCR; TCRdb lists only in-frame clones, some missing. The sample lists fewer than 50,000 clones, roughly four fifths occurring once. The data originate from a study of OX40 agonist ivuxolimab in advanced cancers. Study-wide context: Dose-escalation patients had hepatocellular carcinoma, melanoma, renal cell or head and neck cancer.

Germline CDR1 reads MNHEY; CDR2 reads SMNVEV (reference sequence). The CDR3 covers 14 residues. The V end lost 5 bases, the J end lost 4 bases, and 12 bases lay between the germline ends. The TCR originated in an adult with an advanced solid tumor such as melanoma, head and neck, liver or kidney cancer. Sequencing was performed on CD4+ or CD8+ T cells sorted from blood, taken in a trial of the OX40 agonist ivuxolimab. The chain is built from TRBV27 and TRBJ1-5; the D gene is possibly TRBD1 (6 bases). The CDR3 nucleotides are TGTGCCAGCAGTCCACGGACAGCTAATCAGCCCCAGCATTTT. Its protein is CASSPRTANQPQHF.